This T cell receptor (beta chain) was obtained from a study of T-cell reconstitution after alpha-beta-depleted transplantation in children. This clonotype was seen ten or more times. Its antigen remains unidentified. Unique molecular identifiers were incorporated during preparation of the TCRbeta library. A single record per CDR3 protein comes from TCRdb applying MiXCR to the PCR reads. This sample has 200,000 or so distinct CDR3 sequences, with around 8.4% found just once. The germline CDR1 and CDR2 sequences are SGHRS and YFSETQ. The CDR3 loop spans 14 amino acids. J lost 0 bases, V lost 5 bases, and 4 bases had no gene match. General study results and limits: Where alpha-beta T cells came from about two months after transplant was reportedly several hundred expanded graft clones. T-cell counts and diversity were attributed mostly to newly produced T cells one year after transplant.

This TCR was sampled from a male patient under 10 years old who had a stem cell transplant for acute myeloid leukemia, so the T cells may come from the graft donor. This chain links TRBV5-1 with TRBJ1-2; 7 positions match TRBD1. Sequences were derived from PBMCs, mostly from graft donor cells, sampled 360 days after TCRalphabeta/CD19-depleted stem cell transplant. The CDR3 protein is CASRGTDSNYGYTF. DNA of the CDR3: TGCGCCAGCAGGGGGACAGACTCTAACTATGGCTACACCTTC.